These 30 T cell receptor beta chains share one sample of origin, sequenced in a study of T cells in localized non-small cell lung cancer. This table comes from immunoSEQ multiplex PCR, and its TCRdb copy is limited to in-frame clones, with some not included. The repertoire holds about 25,000 clones, with roughly 90% as singletons. The input for sequencing was peripheral blood, taken before any cancer treatment. These receptors came from a man aged 40 to 75 with stage III squamous cell lung carcinoma.

The chain joins TRBV2 to TRBJ1-2; D gene uncertain. Trimming removed 7 bases from V and 8 bases from J, with 8 bases in between. The CDR3 consists of 10 residues. CDR1 is SNHLY, CDR2 FYNNEI, per germline. DNA of the CDR3: TGTGCCAGCACCGGCGAGGGCTACACCTTC. This codes for CASTGEGYTF. Together with reference TRBV2 and TRBJ1-2, the CDR3 gives the full variable domain: EPEVTQTPSHQVTQMGQEVILRCVPISNHLYFYWYRQILGQKVEFLVSFYNNEISEKSEIFDDQFSVERPDGSNFTLKIRSTKLEDSAMYFCASTGEGYTFGSGTRLTVV.

The V and J genes are TRBV27 and TRBJ1-1; maybe TRBD1 (6 bases). Trimming stripped 5 bases from V and 2 bases from J, with 15 bases between. This CDR3 is built from 15 residues. CDR1 and CDR2 from the germline V gene are MNHEY and SMNVEV (reference sequence). The CDR3, as DNA: TGTGCCAGCAGTCCAAGGCCACAGGGTAACACTGAAGCTTTCTTT. Translation gives CASSPRPQGNTEAFF.

The chain has TRBV7-2 and TRBJ2-7; 8 bases are a match to TRBD2. Germline CDR1 SGHTA, CDR2 FQGNSA. This CDR3 region has 16 residues. The J segment lost 6 bases and the V segment lost 4 bases, leaving 14 bases of the junction unmatched. The CDR3 loop reads CASSSLWERGPGEQYF. The CDR3 nucleotides read TGTGCCAGCAGCTCCCTTTGGGAGCGGGGGCCGGGCGAGCAGTACTTC.

This clone came up once. The chain uses TRBV7-3 and TRBJ1-5, with a weak D call TRBD1 (5 bases). Trimming pared 7 bases from V and 2 bases from J, leaving 12 bases between. Germline values: CDR1 SGHTA, CDR2 FQGTGA. CDR3 length equals 14 residues. Here the CDR3 DNA reads TGTGCCAGCACCTTGATAGGGGGCAATCAGCCCCAGCATTTT. It translates to CASTLIGGNQPQHF. The whole variable domain, filled in from reference TRBV7-3 and TRBJ1-5, reads GAGVSQTPSNKVTEKGKYVELRCDPISGHTALYWYRQSLGQGPEFLIYFQGTGAADDSGLPNDRFFAVRPEGSVSTLKIQRTERGDSAVYLCASTLIGGNQPQHFGDGTRLSIL.

The V and J genes are TRBV7-9 and TRBJ1-2, with D perhaps matching TRBD1 (5 bases). Trimming took 2 bases from V and 4 from J, leaving 11 bases between them. In germline, CDR1 is SEHNR, CDR2 FQNEAQ (reference sequence). The CDR3 is 14 amino acids. The CDR3 DNA sequence: TGTGCCAGCAGCTTAACCGGGGACGGCTATGGCTACACCTTC. Amino acids: CASSLTGDGYGYTF.

This chain connects TRBV4-1 to TRBJ2-2, with D perhaps matching TRBD1 (6 bases). V lost 1 base and J lost 4, with 10 bases in between. This CDR3 is 15 amino acids long. Germline V lookup: CDR1 MGHRA, CDR2 YSYEKL. In DNA form, the CDR3 reads TGCGCCAGCAGCCAAGGGATCAGGGGCACCGGGGAGCTGTTTTTT. Translation: CASSQGIRGTGELFF.

The chain recombines TRBV14 with TRBJ2-1, with 8 bases that match TRBD2. Germline V CDR1 and CDR2: SGHDN, FVKESK. The CDR3 length is 14 residues. Trimming removed 5 bases from V and 7 bases from J; junction bases left unmatched: 7. CDR3 DNA: TGTGCCAGCAGCTTATTGGGACTAGTAAATGAGCAGTTCTTC. Translation: CASSLLGLVNEQFF. Together with reference TRBV14 and TRBJ2-1, the CDR3 gives the full variable domain: EAGVTQFPSHSVIEKGQTVTLRCDPISGHDNLYWYRRVMGKEIKFLLHFVKESKQDESGMPNNRFLAERTGGTYSTLKVQPAELEDSGVYFCASSLLGLVNEQFFGPGTRLTVL.

The V and J genes are TRBV10-3 and TRBJ2-1; D possibly uses TRBD1 or TRBD2 (5 bases each). With 0 bases removed from V and 0 bases from J, the gap between germline ends came to 9 bases. This CDR3 comprises 16 residues. Germline CDR1 reads ENHRY; CDR2 reads SYGVKD. The CDR3 DNA is TGTGCCATCAGTGAGTCGGGACGGAGCTCCTACAATGAGCAGTTCTTC. Protein sequence: CAISESGRSSYNEQFF.

This clone showed up just once. V usage is TRBV6-1 and J usage is TRBJ2-7; D remains ambiguous. The germline CDR1 and CDR2 sequences are MNHNS and SASEGT. This CDR3 is 11 amino acids long. Trimming took off 3 bases at V and 11 bases at J, with 11 bases between the two ends. This CDR3 reads CASSDGDTKYF. The CDR3 DNA sequence: TGTGCCAGCAGTGACGGCGACACGAAGTACTTC.

The sample holds one count of this clone. The chain is built from TRBV18 and TRBJ1-1; 7 bases line up with TRBD1. The ends lost 8 bases at V and 0 bases at J; junction bases unmatched: 6. In germline, CDR1 is KGHSH, CDR2 LQKENI. This CDR3 is 14 amino acids long. The CDR3 bases are TGTGCCAGCACAGGGGACAGCTTGAACACTGAAGCTTTCTTT. The encoded protein is CASTGDSLNTEAFF.

V usage is TRBV10-3 and J usage is TRBJ1-5, with D perhaps TRBD1 (6 bases). The V gene's germline CDR1 is ENHRY and CDR2 SYGVKD. The CDR3 contains 12 residues. V was pared by 8 bases and J by 3 bases, with 8 bases between. In DNA form, the CDR3 reads TGTGCCATCCGGGACACCAATCAGCCCCAGCATTTT. Encoded protein: CAIRDTNQPQHF.

The chain combines TRBV19 with TRBJ1-1; 8 nucleotides match TRBD1. The CDR3 runs 13 residues. Germline CDR1 is LNHDA and CDR2 is SQIVND (reference sequence). The V gene end was trimmed by 8 bases and the J gene end by 6 bases; junction bases not matched to a gene: 8. The CDR3 protein is CASAGQGGSEAFF. Here the CDR3 DNA reads TGTGCCAGTGCAGGACAGGGAGGTTCTGAAGCTTTCTTT.

The V gene is TRBV18, the J gene TRBJ1-2; D perhaps matches TRBD1 (5 bases). Trimming took 2 bases from V and 4 from J, leaving 8 bases between them. CDR3 length: 13 residues. The germline gives CDR1 KGHSH, CDR2 LQKENI. CDR3 loop: CASSPGRAYGYTF. As DNA, the CDR3 is TGTGCCAGCTCACCAGGCAGGGCCTATGGCTACACCTTC.

This chain connects TRBV5-1 to TRBJ2-3; D perhaps matches TRBD2 (6 bases). CDR3 length: 15 amino acids. The V end was cut by 4 bases, the J end by 0 bases, with 12 bases between. Germline V lookup: CDR1 SGHRS, CDR2 YFSETQ. Here the CDR3 reads CASSPGDSSTDTQYF. The CDR3 bases are TGCGCCAGCAGCCCCGGGGACTCTAGCACAGATACGCAGTATTTT.

V gene TRBV14 combines with J gene TRBJ2-1, with 10 bases aligning to TRBD2. Germline loops: CDR1 SGHDN, CDR2 FVKESK. V lost 0 bases, J lost 11 bases, and 13 bases stayed unmatched. The CDR3 is made up of 17 amino acids. The CDR3 nucleotides read TGTGCCAGCAGCCAAGAAAGTGGGCTAGCGGGGGCCCTCCAGCAGTTCTTC. Translated, it gives CASSQESGLAGALQQFF.

CDR3 in amino acids: CASSLAFSLGLSSYEQYF. DNA for the CDR3: TGTGCCAGCAGCTTAGCGTTTTCACTAGGCCTGAGCTCCTACGAGCAGTACTTC. The rearrangement joins TRBV7-2 to TRBJ2-7, with D possibly TRBD2 on 5 matching bases. Trimming removed 0 bases from V and 0 bases from J, with 18 bases in between. The CDR3 consists of 18 residues. Germline CDR1 SGHTA, CDR2 FQGNSA.

This CDR3 reads CASSQEGQRSYNEQFF. CDR3 nucleotides: TGCGCCAGCAGCCAGGAGGGACAGCGCTCCTACAATGAGCAGTTCTTC. The rearrangement joins TRBV4-1 to TRBJ2-1; perhaps TRBD1 as D (7 bases). V was cut by 3 bases and J by 0 bases, with 12 bases left in between. Germline V gene data show CDR1 as MGHRA and CDR2 as YSYEKL. The CDR3 has 16 residues.

This sequence joins TRBV7-2 and TRBJ2-2, with TRBD2 identical over 9 bases. This CDR3 has 17 residues. The germline V gene encodes CDR1 SGHTA and CDR2 FQGNSA. V gave up 1 base and J gave up 1 base; unmatched junction bases: 4. The chain's CDR3 is CASSLGGLAMNTGELFF. The DNA for the CDR3 is TGTGCCAGCAGCTTAGGGGGACTAGCCATGAACACCGGGGAGCTGTTTTTT.

V usage is TRBV28 and J usage is TRBJ1-1, with unresolved D. Trimming took off 3 bases at V and 5 bases at J, with 10 bases between the two ends. This CDR3 is 13 amino acids long. Germline V CDR1 and CDR2: MDHEN, SYDVKM. The CDR3 sequence: CASSFVGKTEAFF. DNA for the CDR3: TGTGCCAGCAGTTTTGTCGGGAAAACTGAAGCTTTCTTT.

The chain joins TRBV14 to TRBJ2-3; 7 nucleotides match TRBD1. In germline, CDR1 is SGHDN, CDR2 FVKESK. The CDR3 length is 15 residues. Losses at the gene ends were 4 bases for V and 2 bases for J; bases not matched to a gene: 6. This CDR3 is CASSRGQSYTDTQYF. In DNA, the CDR3 is TGTGCCAGCAGCCGGGGACAGAGCTACACAGATACGCAGTATTTT. The whole variable domain, remainder taken from reference TRBV14 and TRBJ2-3, is EAGVTQFPSHSVIEKGQTVTLRCDPISGHDNLYWYRRVMGKEIKFLLHFVKESKQDESGMPNNRFLAERTGGTYSTLKVQPAELEDSGVYFCASSRGQSYTDTQYFGPGTRLTVL.

The chain carries TRBV30 and TRBJ1-5; D remains unclear. Trimming pared 1 base from V and 0 bases from J, leaving 10 bases between. The length of the CDR3 is 15 residues. The V gene's germline CDR1 is GTSNPN and CDR2 SVGIG (reference sequence). Written as DNA, the CDR3 is TGTGCCTGGAGTGAGGGAGGGAGTAGCAATCAGCCCCAGCATTTT. It encodes CAWSEGGSSNQPQHF.

The chain combines TRBV7-9 with TRBJ2-1; 7 bases align to TRBD2. With V trimmed by 10 bases and J by 0 bases, 6 bases remained unmatched. Germline lookup yields CDR1 SEHNR and CDR2 FQNEAQ (reference sequence). The CDR3 totals 14 residues. This CDR3 reads CATGGGSSYNEQFF. In DNA form, the CDR3 reads TGTGCCACCGGCGGGGGTAGCTCCTACAATGAGCAGTTCTTC.

The rearrangement links TRBV5-5 to TRBJ2-7, with a tentative D call TRBD2 (6 bases). From germline, CDR1 is SGHKS and CDR2 YYEKEE (reference sequence). V was cut by 2 bases and J by 0 bases, with 9 bases left in between. This CDR3 comprises 14 residues. CDR3 in amino acids: CASSFYGGSYEQYF. The CDR3, as DNA: TGTGCCAGCAGCTTTTACGGGGGCTCCTACGAGCAGTACTTC.

This chain connects TRBV27 to TRBJ2-7; 8 bases are shared with TRBD1. This CDR3 comprises 16 residues. The germline V gene encodes CDR1 MNHEY and CDR2 SMNVEV (reference sequence). V was clipped by 6 bases and J by 0 bases; unmatched bases: 10. CDR3 residues: CASRPGTGLSSYEQYF. The CDR3 DNA sequence: TGTGCCAGCAGGCCCGGGACAGGATTAAGCTCCTACGAGCAGTACTTC.

This CDR3 is CASSLVWDTQYF. DNA of the CDR3: TGTGCCAGCAGCTTAGTGTGGGATACGCAGTATTTT. The chain joins TRBV7-2 to TRBJ2-3; D not certain. V dropped 1 base and J dropped 6 bases, with 5 bases sitting between them. The V gene's germline CDR1 is SGHTA and CDR2 FQGNSA. The CDR3 is 12 residues long.

The gene calls are TRBV4-3 and TRBJ2-3; 12 bases line up with TRBD2. CDR1 and CDR2 (germline): LGHNA, YSLEER. Losses at the gene ends were 4 bases for V and 4 bases for J; bases not matched to a gene: 6. This CDR3 region has 16 residues. The CDR3 sequence: CASSRSASGGADTQYF. CDR3 sequence (DNA): TGCGCCAGCAGCCGGTCGGCTAGCGGGGGGGCAGATACGCAGTATTTT.

The chain has TRBV6-5 and TRBJ1-1; D is uncertain. Trimming left V 6 bases short and J 2 bases short, with 10 bases between. There are 13 residues in the CDR3. In germline, CDR1 is MNHEY, CDR2 SVGAGI. The CDR3 is CASSTISNTEAFF. DNA for the CDR3: TGTGCCAGCAGCACGATCAGTAACACTGAAGCTTTCTTT.

V gene TRBV7-3 combines with J gene TRBJ1-2, with unresolved D. V dropped 5 bases and J dropped 8 bases, with 21 bases sitting between them. CDR1 is SGHTA and CDR2 is FQGTGA in the germline V gene. This CDR3 contains 15 residues. The CDR3 sequence: CASSPSSLQNGGYTF. DNA for the CDR3: TGTGCCAGCAGCCCCTCATCCTTACAGAATGGGGGCTACACCTTC.

The rearrangement uses TRBV7-6 and TRBJ2-5; D unclear. Germline V lookup: CDR1 SGHVS, CDR2 FNYEAQ. V lost 5 bases to trimming and J lost 2 bases, with 9 bases between them. The CDR3 runs to 13 residues. DNA for the CDR3: TGTGCCAGCAGCACCCTCAGTCAAGAGACCCAGTACTTC. Encoded protein: CASSTLSQETQYF. Complete variable domain (other parts from reference TRBV7-6 and TRBJ2-5): GAGVSQSPRYKVTKRGQDVALRCDPISGHVSLYWYRQALGQGPEFLTYFNYEAQQDKSGLPNDRFSAERPEGSISTLTIQRTEQRDSAMYRCASSTLSQETQYFGPGTRLLVL.

In its sample, this clone was seen a few times. The chain has TRBV5-1 and TRBJ2-2; D gene ambiguous. The V end lost 4 bases, the J end lost 5 bases, and 9 bases lay between the germline ends. The CDR3 sequence is 13 residues long. The germline V gene has CDR1 SGHRS and CDR2 YFSETQ. CDR3 nucleotides: TGCGCCAGCAGCCCAACTACTACCGGGGAGCTGTTTTTT. This codes for CASSPTTTGELFF. The full variable domain, rest sourced from reference TRBV5-1 and TRBJ2-2, is KAGVTQTPRYLIKTRGQQVTLSCSPISGHRSVSWYQQTPGQGLQFLFEYFSETQRNKGNFPGRFSGRQFSNSRSEMNVSTLELGDSALYLCASSPTTTGELFFGEGSRLTVL.